The entry that follows covers one T cell receptor beta chain sequence. The data were taken from a study of shared clonotypes between healthy human individuals. Study overall: Per donor, three plates held CD4 naive cells, three held CD4 memory, two held CD8 naive and one held CD8 memory.

Using immunoSEQ multiplex PCR, the repertoire was profiled, and TCRdb retains in-frame clones only, with some absent. The profile shows about 95,000 clones, around two thirds of them singletons. Material for sequencing was memory CD8+ T cells sorted from blood. Subset denoted: CD45RO+ cells pooled with CCR7-negative TemRA cells. The source of this sequence is a young man in good health.

Written as DNA, the CDR3 is TGTGCCAGCAGTACACGGGACTCCACGGATACGCAGTATTTT. Residues: CASSTRDSTDTQYF. This sequence joins TRBV27 and TRBJ2-3; weak D call: TRBD2 (6 bases). Germline lookup yields CDR1 MNHEY and CDR2 SMNVEV (reference sequence). V was clipped by 5 bases and J by 6 bases, with 15 bases between them. This CDR3 has 14 residues.